The 8 T cell receptor beta chains below were found in one sample sequenced in a study of blood T cell repertoires in COVID-19. Using immunoSEQ multiplex PCR, the repertoire was profiled, and TCRdb retains in-frame clones only, with some absent. Here the sample spans more than 55,000 clones, more than 70% being singletons. Sequenced input: peripheral blood. All receptors derive from a woman aged 70-85 years with acute or convalescent COVID-19.

J is TRBJ1-1 and V is TRBV29-1; a possible D gene is TRBD1 (5 bases). This CDR3 comprises 14 residues. Germline V gives CDR1 SQVTM, CDR2 ANQGSEA. Trimming pared 4 bases from V and 4 bases from J, leaving 16 bases between. The CDR3 is CSVVGGAGSTEAFF. The CDR3 DNA sequence: TGCAGCGTTGTAGGAGGGGCAGGGAGCACTGAAGCTTTCTTT.

This rearrangement joins TRBV18 to TRBJ2-5, with D uncertain. CDR3 length: 13 amino acids. CDR1 KGHSH and CDR2 LQKENI come from the germline V gene. The V and J ends lost 6 bases and 2 bases respectively, with 10 bases between them. The CDR3 is CASSFGRQETQYF. CDR3 bases: TGTGCCAGCTCCTTTGGCAGGCAAGAGACCCAGTACTTC.

This clone was recorded only once. This sequence joins TRBV11-2 and TRBJ1-1; a weak D match, TRBD1 (6 bases). Between the trimmed V and J ends, which lost 6 bases and 4 bases, there was a span of 18 bases. The germline V gene encodes CDR1 SGHAT and CDR2 FQNNGV. The CDR3 extends over 15 amino acids. CDR3 in amino acids: CASSSTSGTPTEAFF. The CDR3 DNA reads as TGTGCCAGCAGTTCAACCTCCGGGACACCCACTGAAGCTTTCTTT.

The table lists this clone with a count of one. The chain couples TRBV18 to TRBJ2-1; maybe TRBD2 (5 bases). Trimming shortened V by 2 bases and J by 1 base, and 9 bases separated the two germline ends. Looked up from germline, CDR1 is KGHSH and CDR2 is LQKENI. The CDR3 has 15 residues. Written as DNA, the CDR3 is TGTGCCAGCTCACCATTCAGCGGTTCCTACAATGAGCAGTTCTTC. It codes for CASSPFSGSYNEQFF.

The chain links TRBV11-2 to TRBJ2-7; perhaps TRBD2 as D (7 bases). CDR1 SGHAT and CDR2 FQNNGV come from the germline V gene. The CDR3 runs 13 residues. The germline V and J ends were trimmed by 5 bases and 7 bases, with 15 bases remaining between them. The CDR3 reads CASSAGGPREQYF. In DNA form, the CDR3 reads TGTGCCAGCAGCGCCGGGGGGCCTAGGGAGCAGTACTTC.

The table lists this clone with a few counts. This rearrangement joins TRBV24-1 to TRBJ1-6; D gene unclear. V gave up 2 bases and J gave up 10 bases, with 17 bases separating them. The CDR3 runs 16 residues. The germline gives CDR1 KGHDR, CDR2 SFDVKD. In nucleotides, the CDR3 is TGTGCCACCAGTGATTCCCCGGGTCTAGGAGGATCACCCCTCCACTTT. Its protein is CATSDSPGLGGSPLHF.

This clone was seen just once. The CDR3 nucleotides are TGTGCCAGCACAGACAGTGCATACCAAGAGACCCAGTACTTC. This translates into CASTDSAYQETQYF. The chain joins TRBV2 to TRBJ2-5; D might be TRBD1 (5 bases). The CDR3 covers 14 residues. The V end lost 7 bases, the J end lost 0 bases, and 12 bases lay between the germline ends. In germline, CDR1 is SNHLY, CDR2 FYNNEI. Full variable domain (outside the CDR3, taken from reference TRBV2 and TRBJ2-5): EPEVTQTPSHQVTQMGQEVILRCVPISNHLYFYWYRQILGQKVEFLVSFYNNEISEKSEIFDDQFSVERPDGSNFTLKIRSTKLEDSAMYFCASTDSAYQETQYFGPGTRLLVL.

The chain recombines TRBV6-5 with TRBJ1-2, with 7 bases aligning to TRBD1. The ends lost 6 bases at V and 6 bases at J; junction bases unmatched: 7. Germline V CDR1 and CDR2: MNHEY, SVGAGI. The CDR3 is made up of 13 amino acids. The CDR3 reads CASRSGQTNGYTF. The DNA of the CDR3 is TGTGCCAGCAGATCGGGACAGACAAATGGCTACACCTTC.